Below, one TCR beta chain is given with its context. The antigen is unknown. This entry belongs to a study of PD-1 blockade in classical Hodgkin lymphoma. The overall study: Nivolumab was administered to patients intravenously at 3 mg/kg every 2 weeks. Points from the study as a whole: Newly diagnosed patients were reported to start with lower TCR diversity than healthy donors. Baseline diversity was lower in partial responders and progressors than complete responders.

Some clones are missing from TCRdb's copy, which holds only in-frame ones; the method was immunoSEQ multiplex PCR. The data show around 93,000 clones, around 80% seen once. Sample time point: cycle 4 day 1 (C4D1), after about 6 weeks of nivolumab. Every one of the patients relapsed after autologous stem cell transplantation (brentuximab vedotin exposure was variable). Germline-derived CDR1 and CDR2 are SGHTS and YDEGEE. The CDR3 runs 14 residues. J lost 4 bases, V lost 4 bases, and 3 bases had no gene match. Sample: peripheral blood mononuclear cells (PBMCs), taken before the fourth cycle of nivolumab. V is TRBV5-8 and J is TRBJ2-2; TRBD2 agrees at 8 bases. The clonotype was recovered from a human donor with classical Hodgkin lymphoma. CDR3 amino acids: CASSPGLVTGELFF. The CDR3 DNA follows: TGTGCCAGCAGCCCGGGACTAGTCACCGGGGAGCTGTTTTTT.